Below, 3 T cell receptor beta chains from the same sample are listed, as sequenced in a study of vaccination and CD4 T cells after COVID-19 (dated by TCRdb to the early 2020s). Antigen specificity for these receptors is unknown. Interpreted using the paper, the treatment or condition label stands for: roughly 11-day PBMC culture with coronavirus spike peptide pools or control peptides (ViraFEST assay). CD4+ T cells from unexposed donors were collected before the COVID-19 pandemic (2011-2018). Preparation of the library involved PCR. Instrument used: Illumina iSeq 100. At the Johns Hopkins FTIC core, DNA from the cultured CD4+ T cells underwent TCR sequencing with the Oncomine TCR Beta short-read assay. The QIAamp micro DNA kit was used to extract genomic DNA from the cultured CD4+ T cells. The public reads were reprocessed in TCRdb via fastp at Q25 and MiXCR, keeping in-frame beta chains. Records with the same CDR3 protein are collapsed into one entry carrying the most frequent genes and DNA. The sample table shows around 10,000 distinct CDR3 sequences, and about two fifths are seen once. The biggest ten clones account for more than 14% of the sample.

Sequencing was performed on CD4+ T cells from blood, cultured in vitro. The source is a human donor in good health.

The chain couples TRBV7-2 to TRBJ2-1, with 13 bases fitting TRBD2. This CDR3 has 17 residues. In germline, CDR1 is SGHTA, CDR2 FQGNSA. The junction had 11 bases not matched to a gene; V was cut back by 5 bases and J by 7 bases. CDR3 nucleotide sequence: TGTGCCAGCAGCATTAGGACTAGCGGGAGAGGGAGAAATGAGCAGTTCTTC. This codes for CASSIRTSGRGRNEQFF.

For this clonotype: A junction end diverges from the germline sequence, so it may reflect a read error. This rearrangement joins TRBV7-7 to TRBJ2-6, with 9 positions matching TRBD1. CDR1 and CDR2 (germline): SSHAT, FNYEAQ (reference sequence). CDR3 length: 19 amino acids. CDR3 coding DNA: TGTGCTAGCAGCTCATGGGGACAGGGTTCGATGTCTGGGGCCAACGTCCTGACTTTC. Residues: CASSSWGQGSMSGANVLTF.

This clonotype was found a few times. The CDR3 loop reads CASSPSGRDTYGYTF. CDR3 nucleotide sequence: TGTGCCAGCAGTCCATCGGGCAGGGATACCTATGGCTACACCTTC. The V call is TRBV6-1, the J call TRBJ1-2; tentatively, D is TRBD1 (5 bases). The CDR3 length is 15 residues. Trimming left V 5 bases short and J 4 bases short, with 17 bases between. CDR1 and CDR2 (germline): MNHNS, SASEGT.